This section outlines one TCR beta chain sequence together with its context. Its antigen remains unidentified. The sample belongs to a study of cytomegalovirus exposure and HLA in healthy donors. The primer mix had 60 Vbeta and 13 Jbeta primers. The table came from immunoSEQ multiplex PCR; TCRdb's copy has only in-frame clones and leaves some out. The table lists about 160,000 clones, 80% of them singletons, with about 4.8% in the top ten. V was cut by 2 bases and J by 6 bases, with 14 bases left in between. The germline CDR1 and CDR2 sequences are SGHAT and FQNNGV. This CDR3 spans 14 amino acids. Study outcomes and limitations: In presence/absence analyses, roughly uniform sequencing depth across donors was assumed.

This sequence originates from a man aged 30 to 39 in good health and CMV-seronegative. Sequencing input: PBMCs. The chain combines TRBV11-2 with TRBJ2-7, with TRBD1 as a possible D gene (6 bases). Here the CDR3 reads CASSLSLGASEQYF. The CDR3 nucleotides are TGTGCCAGCAGCTTAAGTTTGGGGGCCAGCGAGCAGTACTTC. Looking up the rest from reference TRBV11-2 and TRBJ2-7 gives the full variable domain: EAGVAQSPRYKIIEKRQSVAFWCNPISGHATLYWYQQILGQGPKLLIQFQNNGVVDDSQLPKDRFSAERLKGVDSTLKIQPAKLEDSAVYLCASSLSLGASEQYFGPGTRLTVT.